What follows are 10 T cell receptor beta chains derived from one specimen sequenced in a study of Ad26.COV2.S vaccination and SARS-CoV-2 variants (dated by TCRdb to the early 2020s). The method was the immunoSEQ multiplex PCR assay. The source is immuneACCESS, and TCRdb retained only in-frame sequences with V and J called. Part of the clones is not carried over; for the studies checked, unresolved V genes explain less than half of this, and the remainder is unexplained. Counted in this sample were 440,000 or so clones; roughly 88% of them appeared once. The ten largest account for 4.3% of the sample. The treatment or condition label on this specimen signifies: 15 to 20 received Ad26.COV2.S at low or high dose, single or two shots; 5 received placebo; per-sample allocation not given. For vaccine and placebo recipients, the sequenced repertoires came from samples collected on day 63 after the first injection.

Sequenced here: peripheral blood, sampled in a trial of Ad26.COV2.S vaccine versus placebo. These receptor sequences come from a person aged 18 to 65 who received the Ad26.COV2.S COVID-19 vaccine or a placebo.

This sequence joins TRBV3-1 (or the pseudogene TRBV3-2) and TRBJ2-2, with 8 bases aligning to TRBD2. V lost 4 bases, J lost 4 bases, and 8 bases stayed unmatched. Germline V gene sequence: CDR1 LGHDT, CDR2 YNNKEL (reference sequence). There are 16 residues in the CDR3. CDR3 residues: CASSPGTRGSTGELFF. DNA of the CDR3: TGTGCCAGCAGCCCCGGGACTAGGGGGAGCACCGGGGAGCTGTTTTTT.

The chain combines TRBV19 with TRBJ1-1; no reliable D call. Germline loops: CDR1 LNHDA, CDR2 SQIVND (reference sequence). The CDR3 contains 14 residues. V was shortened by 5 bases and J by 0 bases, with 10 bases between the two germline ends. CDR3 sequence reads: CASSSSAMNTEAFF. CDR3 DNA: TGTGCCAGTAGTTCTTCAGCCATGAACACTGAAGCTTTCTTT.

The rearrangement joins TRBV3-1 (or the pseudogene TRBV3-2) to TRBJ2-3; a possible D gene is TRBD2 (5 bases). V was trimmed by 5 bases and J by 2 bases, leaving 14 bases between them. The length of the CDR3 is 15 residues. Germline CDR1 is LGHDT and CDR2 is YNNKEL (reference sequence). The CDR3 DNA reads TGTGCCAGCAGCGGACTTCGAGCCAACACAGATACGCAGTATTTT. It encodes CASSGLRANTDTQYF.

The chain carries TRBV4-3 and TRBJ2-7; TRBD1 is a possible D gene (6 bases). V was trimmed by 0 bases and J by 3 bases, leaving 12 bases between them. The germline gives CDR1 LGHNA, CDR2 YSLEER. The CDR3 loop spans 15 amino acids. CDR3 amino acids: CASSQEGGLVYEQYF. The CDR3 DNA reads TGCGCCAGCAGCCAAGAAGGGGGTTTGGTCTACGAGCAGTACTTC.

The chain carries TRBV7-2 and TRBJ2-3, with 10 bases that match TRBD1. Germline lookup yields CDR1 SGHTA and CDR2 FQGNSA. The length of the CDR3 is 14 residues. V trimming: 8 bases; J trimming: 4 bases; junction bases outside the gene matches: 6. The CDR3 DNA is TGTGCCAGCTCCCGGGACAGGGGTCCAGATACGCAGTATTTT. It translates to CASSRDRGPDTQYF.

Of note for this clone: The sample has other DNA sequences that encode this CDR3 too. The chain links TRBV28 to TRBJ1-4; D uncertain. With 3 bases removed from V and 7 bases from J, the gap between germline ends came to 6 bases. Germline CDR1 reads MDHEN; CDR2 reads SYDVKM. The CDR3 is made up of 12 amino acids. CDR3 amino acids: CASSFGSEKLFF. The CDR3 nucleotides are TGTGCCAGCAGTTTTGGTAGTGAAAAACTGTTTTTT.

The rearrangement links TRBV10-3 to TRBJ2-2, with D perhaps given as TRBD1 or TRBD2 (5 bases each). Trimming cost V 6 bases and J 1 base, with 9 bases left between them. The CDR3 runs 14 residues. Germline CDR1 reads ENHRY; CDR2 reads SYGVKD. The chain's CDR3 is CAIRGDGNTGELFF. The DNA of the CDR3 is TGTGCCATCAGGGGGGACGGGAACACCGGGGAGCTGTTTTTT.

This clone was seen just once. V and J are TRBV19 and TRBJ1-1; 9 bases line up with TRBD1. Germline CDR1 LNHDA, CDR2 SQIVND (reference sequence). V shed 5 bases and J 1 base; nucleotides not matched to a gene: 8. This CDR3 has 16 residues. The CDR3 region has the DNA TGTGCCAGTAGTCCCCGGACAGGGGATAGGAACACTGAAGCTTTCTTT. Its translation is CASSPRTGDRNTEAFF.

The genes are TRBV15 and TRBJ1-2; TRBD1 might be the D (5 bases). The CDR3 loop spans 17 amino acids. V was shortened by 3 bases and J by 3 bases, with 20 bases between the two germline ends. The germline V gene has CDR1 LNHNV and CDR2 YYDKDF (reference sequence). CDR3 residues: CATSSPRTPNRDYGYTF. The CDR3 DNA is TGTGCCACCAGCAGCCCGCGGACACCCAATCGGGACTATGGCTACACCTTC.

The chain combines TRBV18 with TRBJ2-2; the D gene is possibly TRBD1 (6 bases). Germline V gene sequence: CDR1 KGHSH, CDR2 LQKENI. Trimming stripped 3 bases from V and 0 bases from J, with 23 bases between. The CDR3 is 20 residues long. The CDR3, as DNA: TGTGCCAGCTCACCTTCGATTGGGGCAGGGGTCCCATCGAACACCGGGGAGCTGTTTTTT. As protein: CASSPSIGAGVPSNTGELFF.